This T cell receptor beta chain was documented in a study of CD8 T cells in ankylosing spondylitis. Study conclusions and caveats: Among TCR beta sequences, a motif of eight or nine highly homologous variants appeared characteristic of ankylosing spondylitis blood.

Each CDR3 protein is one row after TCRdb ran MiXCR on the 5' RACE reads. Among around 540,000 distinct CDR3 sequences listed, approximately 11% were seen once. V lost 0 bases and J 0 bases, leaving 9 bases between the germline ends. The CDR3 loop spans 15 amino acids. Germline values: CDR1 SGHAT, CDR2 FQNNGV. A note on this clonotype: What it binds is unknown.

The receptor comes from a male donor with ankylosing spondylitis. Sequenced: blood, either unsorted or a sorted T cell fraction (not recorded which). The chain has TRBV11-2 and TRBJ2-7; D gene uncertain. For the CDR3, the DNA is TGTGCCAGCAGCTTAGAGAGGTCGAGCTCCTACGAGCAGTACTTC. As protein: CASSLERSSSYEQYF.